A selection of T cell receptor beta chains follows, all from one sample in a study of blood T cell repertoires in COVID-19. The table came from immunoSEQ multiplex PCR; TCRdb's copy has only in-frame clones and leaves some out. This sample carries around 72,000 clones, 84% of them seen once, and the ten largest clones take about 5%. The sample comprised peripheral blood. The source of these receptors is a woman aged 60-75 years with acute or convalescent COVID-19. Both conserved end residues are part of each CDR3. The D gene is left open where the match is weak. Rows give clone size only sometimes, using once, few, many, or a class for an expanded clone.

V: TRBV6-5; D: -; J: TRBJ1-5; size: few; CDR3: CASKIEAGNQPQHF; DNA: TGTGCCAGCAAAATAGAGGCAGGGAATCAGCCCCAGCATTTT
V: TRBV25-1; D: -; J: TRBJ1-4; size: -; CDR3: CASSLGLPNEKLFF; DNA: TGTGCCAGCAGCCTTGGCCTGCCTAATGAAAAACTGTTTTTT
V: TRBV9; D: TRBD2; J: TRBJ2-1; size: -; CDR3: CASSVSGDFHNEQFF; DNA: TGTGCCAGCAGCGTGAGCGGGGATTTCCACAATGAGCAGTTCTTC
V: TRBV7-9; D: -; J: TRBJ2-1; size: -; CDR3: CASSPRDRSYNEQFF; DNA: TGTGCCAGCAGCCCGCGGGACCGATCCTACAATGAGCAGTTCTTC
V: TRBV5-4; D: TRBD1; J: TRBJ2-3; size: -; CDR3: CASSRPGQNTDTQYF; DNA: TGTGCCAGCAGCCGTCCGGGACAGAACACAGATACGCAGTATTTT
V: TRBV11-2; D: -; J: TRBJ2-2; size: -; CDR3: CASSLPRGNTGELFF; DNA: TGTGCCAGCAGCTTACCCAGGGGGAACACCGGGGAGCTGTTTTTT
V: TRBV18; D: -; J: TRBJ2-7; size: -; CDR3: CASSPTRQDSYEQYF; DNA: TGTGCCAGCTCACCAACCCGTCAGGATAGCTACGAGCAGTACTTC
V: TRBV6-6; D: TRBD1; J: TRBJ1-5; size: -; CDR3: CASSRGQAENQPQHF; DNA: TGTGCCAGCAGCCGGGGACAGGCCGAAAATCAGCCCCAGCATTTT
V: TRBV15; D: -; J: TRBJ2-5; size: -; CDR3: CATSGGQYQETQYF; DNA: TGTGCCACCAGCGGAGGACAGTACCAAGAGACCCAGTACTTC
V: TRBV19; D: -; J: TRBJ1-1; size: -; CDR3: CASSPQGTNTEAFF; DNA: TGTGCCAGTAGTCCCCAGGGTACGAACACTGAAGCTTTCTTT
V: TRBV11-2; D: -; J: TRBJ2-3; size: -; CDR3: CASSLQDTQYF; DNA: TGTGCCAGCAGTTTACAAGATACGCAGTATTTT
V: TRBV24-1; D: TRBD1; J: TRBJ1-2; size: -; CDR3: CATSGGGNGDSLNYGYTF; DNA: TGTGCCACCAGTGGTGGTGGGAATGGGGACAGCTTAAACTATGGCTACACCTTC
V: TRBV11-2; D: -; J: TRBJ1-2; size: -; CDR3: CASSLEQGNNYGYTF; DNA: TGTGCCAGCAGCTTAGAGCAGGGGAATAACTATGGCTACACCTTC
V: TRBV7-3; D: TRBD1; J: TRBJ2-2; size: -; CDR3: CASSLDRGRNGELFF; DNA: TGTGCCAGCAGCCTGGACAGGGGGCGCAACGGGGAGCTGTTTTTT
V: TRBV6-6; D: -; J: TRBJ1-1; size: -; CDR3: CASSAQGTEAFF; DNA: TGTGCCAGCAGTGCCCAGGGGACTGAAGCTTTCTTT
V: TRBV5-6; D: -; J: TRBJ2-1; size: once; CDR3: CASSLGLSLQTSQQFF; DNA: TGTGCCAGCAGCTTGGGGTTGTCTCTTCAGACAAGTCAGCAGTTCTTC
V: TRBV10-3; D: -; J: TRBJ2-5; size: -; CDR3: CAISESRQETQYF; DNA: TGTGCCATCAGTGAGTCTCGGCAAGAGACCCAGTACTTC
V: TRBV14; D: -; J: TRBJ1-2; size: -; CDR3: CASSQEIDGAYTF; DNA: TGTGCCAGCAGCCAAGAAATCGATGGGGCCTACACCTTC
V: TRBV24-1; D: -; J: TRBJ2-6; size: -; CDR3: CATSDFSSGANVLTF; DNA: TGTGCCACCAGTGATTTTAGCTCTGGGGCCAACGTCCTGACTTTC
V: TRBV7-3; D: -; J: TRBJ1-1; size: once; CDR3: CASSSGAGSEAFF; DNA: TGTGCCAGCAGCTCCGGAGCGGGGTCTGAAGCTTTCTTT
V: TRBV6-5; D: -; J: TRBJ1-1; size: -; CDR3: CASSYSGRAFF; DNA: TGTGCCAGCAGTTACTCTGGTCGGGCTTTCTTT
V: TRBV3-1/TRBV3-2; D: TRBD2; J: TRBJ2-5; size: -; CDR3: CASSQTGGREETQYF; DNA: TGTGCCAGCAGCCAAACCGGGGGGAGGGAGGAGACCCAGTACTTC
V: TRBV6-1; D: TRBD1; J: TRBJ1-2; size: -; CDR3: CASSEYRGQGIYGYTF; DNA: TGTGCCAGCAGTGAATATCGGGGACAGGGCATCTATGGCTACACCTTC
V: TRBV3-1/TRBV3-2; D: -; J: TRBJ2-3; size: -; CDR3: CASSQGGTRDTQYF; DNA: TGTGCCAGCAGCCAAGGAGGTACACGGGATACGCAGTATTTT
V: TRBV9; D: -; J: TRBJ2-7; size: -; CDR3: CASSVDGRAREQYF; DNA: TGTGCCAGCAGCGTAGACGGCAGGGCTCGGGAGCAGTACTTC
V: TRBV6-5; D: -; J: TRBJ2-2; size: -; CDR3: CATWEQNTGELFF; DNA: TGTGCCACCTGGGAGCAGAACACCGGGGAGCTGTTTTTT
V: TRBV5-1; D: TRBD1; J: TRBJ1-2; size: -; CDR3: CASSLRDRGPVGYTF; DNA: TGCGCCAGCAGCTTGAGGGACAGGGGGCCGGTGGGCTACACCTTC